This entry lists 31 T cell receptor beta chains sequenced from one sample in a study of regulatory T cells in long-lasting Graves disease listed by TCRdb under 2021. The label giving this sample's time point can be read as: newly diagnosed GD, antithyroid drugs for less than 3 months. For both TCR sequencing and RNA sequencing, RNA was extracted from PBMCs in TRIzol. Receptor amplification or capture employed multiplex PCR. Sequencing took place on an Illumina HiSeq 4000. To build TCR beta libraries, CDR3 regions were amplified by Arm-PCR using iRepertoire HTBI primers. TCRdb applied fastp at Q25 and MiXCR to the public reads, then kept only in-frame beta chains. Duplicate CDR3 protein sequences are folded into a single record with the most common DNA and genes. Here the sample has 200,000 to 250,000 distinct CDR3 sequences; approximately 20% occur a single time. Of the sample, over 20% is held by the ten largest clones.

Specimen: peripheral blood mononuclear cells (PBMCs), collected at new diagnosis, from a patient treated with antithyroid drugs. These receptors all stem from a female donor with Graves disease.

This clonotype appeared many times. CDR3: CATSRAREAYEQYF. Here the CDR3 DNA reads TGTGCCACCAGCAGAGCTCGGGAGGCATACGAGCAGTACTTC. V gene TRBV15 combines with J gene TRBJ2-7; TRBD2 agrees at 7 bases. V was pared by 1 base and J by 4 bases, with 4 bases of the junction left unmatched. Germline CDR1 is LNHNV and CDR2 is YYDKDF (reference sequence). This CDR3 has 14 residues. Variable domain in full (rest from reference TRBV15 and TRBJ2-7): DAMVIQNPRYQVTQFGKPVTLSCSQTLNHNVMYWYQQKSSQAPKLLFHYYDKDFNNEADTPDNFQSRRPNTSFCFLDIRSPGLGDTAMYLCATSRAREAYEQYFGPGTRLTVT.

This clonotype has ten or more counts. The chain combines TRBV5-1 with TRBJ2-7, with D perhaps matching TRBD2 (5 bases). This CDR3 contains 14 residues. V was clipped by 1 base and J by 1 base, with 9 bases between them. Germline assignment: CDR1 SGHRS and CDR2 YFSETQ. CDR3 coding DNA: TGCGCCAGCAGCTTGAACCCGGGATCCTACGAGCAGTACTTC. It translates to CASSLNPGSYEQYF.

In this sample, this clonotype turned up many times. The CDR3 sequence: CSAPDRGQRGYTF. As DNA, the CDR3 is TGCAGTGCACCGGACAGGGGGCAGCGGGGCTACACCTTC. The chain combines TRBV20-1 with TRBJ1-2; 11 nucleotides match TRBD1. Germline lookup yields CDR1 DFQATT and CDR2 SNEGSKA (reference sequence). The CDR3 loop spans 13 amino acids. Losses at the gene ends were 6 bases for V and 8 bases for J; bases not matched to a gene: 8.

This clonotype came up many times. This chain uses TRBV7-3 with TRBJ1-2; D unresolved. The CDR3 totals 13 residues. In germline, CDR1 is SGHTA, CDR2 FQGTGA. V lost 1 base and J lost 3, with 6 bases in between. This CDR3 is CASSLNSHYGYTF. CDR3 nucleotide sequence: TGTGCCAGCAGCTTAAACAGCCACTATGGCTACACCTTC. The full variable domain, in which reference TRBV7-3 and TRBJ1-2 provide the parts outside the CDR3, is GAGVSQTPSNKVTEKGKYVELRCDPISGHTALYWYRQSLGQGPEFLIYFQGTGAADDSGLPNDRFFAVRPEGSVSTLKIQRTERGDSAVYLCASSLNSHYGYTFGSGTRLTVV.

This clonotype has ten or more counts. For the CDR3, the DNA is TGCAGTGCTAGAGTCGCGGGCCGGGACTATGGCTACACCTTC. This translates into CSARVAGRDYGYTF. The J gene is TRBJ1-2, the V gene TRBV20-1; D unclear. Germline CDR1 and CDR2: DFQATT and SNEGSKA (reference sequence). The CDR3 runs to 14 residues. V dropped 1 base and J dropped 3 bases, with 12 bases sitting between them.

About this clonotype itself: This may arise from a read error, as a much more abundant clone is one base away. The CDR3 loop reads CASSRTSTGTGYERLFF. The CDR3 region has the DNA TGTGCCAGCAGTCGGACTTCAACCGGGACAGGATATGAAAGACTGTTTTTT. The chain uses TRBV6-2 or TRBV6-3 and TRBJ1-4, with 8 bases lining up with TRBD1. Germline V gives CDR1 MNHEY, CDR2 SVGEGT. The CDR3 has 17 amino acids.

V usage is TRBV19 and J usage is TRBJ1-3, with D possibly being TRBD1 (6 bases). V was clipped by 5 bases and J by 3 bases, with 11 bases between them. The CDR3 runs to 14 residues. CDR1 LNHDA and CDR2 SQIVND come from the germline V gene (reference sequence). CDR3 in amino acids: CASSPQGNGNTIYF. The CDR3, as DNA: TGTGCCAGTAGTCCACAGGGAAATGGAAACACCATATATTTT.

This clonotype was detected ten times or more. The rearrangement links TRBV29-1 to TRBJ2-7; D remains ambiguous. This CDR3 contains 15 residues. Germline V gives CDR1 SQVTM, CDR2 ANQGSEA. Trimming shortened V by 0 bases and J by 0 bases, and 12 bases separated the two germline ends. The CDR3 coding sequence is TGCAGCGTTGAAGAAGAAGGTATGGGCTCCTACGAGCAGTACTTC. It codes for CSVEEEGMGSYEQYF.

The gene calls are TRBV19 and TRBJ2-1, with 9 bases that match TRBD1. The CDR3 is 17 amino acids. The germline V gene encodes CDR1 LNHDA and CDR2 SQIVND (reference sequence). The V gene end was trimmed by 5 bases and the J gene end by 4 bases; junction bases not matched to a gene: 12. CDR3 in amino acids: CASSQDHGTGLYNEQFF. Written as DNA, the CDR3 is TGTGCCAGTAGTCAAGACCATGGGACAGGGTTGTACAATGAGCAGTTCTTC.

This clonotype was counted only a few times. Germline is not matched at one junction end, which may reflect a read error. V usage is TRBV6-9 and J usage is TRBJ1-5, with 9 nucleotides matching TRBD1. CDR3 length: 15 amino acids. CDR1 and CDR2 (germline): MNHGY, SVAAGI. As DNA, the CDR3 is TGTGCCTGCAGTTCCGGGACAGGGTATAATCAGCCCCAGCATTTT. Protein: CACSSGTGYNQPQHF.

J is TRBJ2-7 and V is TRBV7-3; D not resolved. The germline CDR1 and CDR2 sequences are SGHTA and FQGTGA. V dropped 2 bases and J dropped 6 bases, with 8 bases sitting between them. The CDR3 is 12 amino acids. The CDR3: CASSLPGGEQYF. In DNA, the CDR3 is TGTGCCAGCAGCTTACCAGGCGGCGAGCAGTACTTC.

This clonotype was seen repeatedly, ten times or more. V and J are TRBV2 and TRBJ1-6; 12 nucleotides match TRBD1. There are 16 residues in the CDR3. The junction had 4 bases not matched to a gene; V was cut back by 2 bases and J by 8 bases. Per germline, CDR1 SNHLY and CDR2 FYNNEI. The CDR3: CASSEYGTGGDSPLHF. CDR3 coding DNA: TGTGCCAGCAGTGAATACGGGACAGGGGGCGATTCACCCCTCCACTTT.

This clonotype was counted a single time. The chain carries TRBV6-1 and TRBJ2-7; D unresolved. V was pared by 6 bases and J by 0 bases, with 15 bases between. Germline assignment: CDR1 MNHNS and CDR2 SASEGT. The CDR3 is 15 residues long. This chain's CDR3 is CASRARKISSYEQYF. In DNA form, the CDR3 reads TGTGCCAGCAGAGCAAGAAAAATAAGCTCCTACGAGCAGTACTTC.

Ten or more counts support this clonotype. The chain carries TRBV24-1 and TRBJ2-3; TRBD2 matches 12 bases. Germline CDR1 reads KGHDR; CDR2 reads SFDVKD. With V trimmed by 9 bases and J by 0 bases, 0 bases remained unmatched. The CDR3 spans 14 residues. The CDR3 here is CATGTSGSTDTQYF. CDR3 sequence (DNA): TGTGCCACCGGGACTAGCGGGAGCACAGATACGCAGTATTTT.

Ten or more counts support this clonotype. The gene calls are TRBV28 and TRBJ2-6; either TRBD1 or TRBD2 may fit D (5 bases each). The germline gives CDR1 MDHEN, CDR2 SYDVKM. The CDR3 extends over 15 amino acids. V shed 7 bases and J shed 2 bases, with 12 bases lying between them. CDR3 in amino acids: CASMELGAGANVLTF. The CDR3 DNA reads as TGTGCCAGCATGGAGTTGGGGGCTGGGGCCAACGTCCTGACTTTC.

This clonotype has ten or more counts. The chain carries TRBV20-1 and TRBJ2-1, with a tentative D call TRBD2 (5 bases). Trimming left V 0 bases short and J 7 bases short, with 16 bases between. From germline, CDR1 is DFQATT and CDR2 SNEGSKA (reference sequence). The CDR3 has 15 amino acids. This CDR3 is CSAREAATPGNEQFF. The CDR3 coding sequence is TGCAGTGCTAGAGAAGCAGCTACTCCGGGAAATGAGCAGTTCTTC.

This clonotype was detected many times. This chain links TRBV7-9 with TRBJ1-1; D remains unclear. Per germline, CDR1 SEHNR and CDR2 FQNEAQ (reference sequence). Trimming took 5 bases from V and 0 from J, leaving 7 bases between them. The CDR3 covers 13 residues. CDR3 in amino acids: CASSIDMNTEAFF. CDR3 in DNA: TGTGCCAGCAGCATAGACATGAACACTGAAGCTTTCTTT.

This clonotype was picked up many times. The CDR3 protein is CSARARVTNEKLFF. The CDR3, as DNA: TGCAGTGCTAGGGCCAGGGTGACTAATGAAAAACTGTTTTTT. V is TRBV20-1 and J is TRBJ1-4, with a weak D call TRBD1 (5 bases). CDR3 size: 14 residues. Germline values: CDR1 DFQATT, CDR2 SNEGSKA (reference sequence). V was shortened by 3 bases and J by 2 bases, with 10 bases between the two germline ends.

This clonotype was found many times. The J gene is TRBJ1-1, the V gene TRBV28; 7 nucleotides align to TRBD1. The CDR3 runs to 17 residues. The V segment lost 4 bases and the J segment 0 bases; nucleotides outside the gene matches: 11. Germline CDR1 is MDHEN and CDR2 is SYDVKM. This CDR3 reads CASSSTGARGMNTEAFF. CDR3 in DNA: TGTGCCAGCAGTTCAACAGGGGCTAGGGGAATGAACACTGAAGCTTTCTTT. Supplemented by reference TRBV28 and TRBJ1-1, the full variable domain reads DVKVTQSSRYLVKRTGEKVFLECVQDMDHENMFWYRQDPGLGLRLIYFSYDVKMKEKGDIPEGYSVSREKKERFSLILESASTNQTSMYLCASSSTGARGMNTEAFFGQGTRLTVV.

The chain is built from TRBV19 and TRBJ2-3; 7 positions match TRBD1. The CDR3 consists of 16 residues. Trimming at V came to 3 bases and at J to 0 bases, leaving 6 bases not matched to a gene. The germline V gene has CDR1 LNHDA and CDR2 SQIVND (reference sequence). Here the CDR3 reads CASSILGQPSTDTQYF. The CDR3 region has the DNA TGTGCCAGTAGTATTTTGGGACAGCCTAGCACAGATACGCAGTATTTT.

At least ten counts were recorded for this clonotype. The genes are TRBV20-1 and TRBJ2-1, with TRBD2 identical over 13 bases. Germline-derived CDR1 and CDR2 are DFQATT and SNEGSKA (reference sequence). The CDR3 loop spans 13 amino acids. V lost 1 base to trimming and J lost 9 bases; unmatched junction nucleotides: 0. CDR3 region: CSARGLAGGEQFF. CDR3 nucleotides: TGCAGTGCTAGAGGACTAGCGGGAGGTGAGCAGTTCTTC.

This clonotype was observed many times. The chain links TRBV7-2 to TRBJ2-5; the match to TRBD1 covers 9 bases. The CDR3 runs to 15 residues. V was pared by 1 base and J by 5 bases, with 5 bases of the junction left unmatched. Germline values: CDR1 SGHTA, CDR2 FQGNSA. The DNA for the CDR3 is TGTGCCAGCAGCTTAGGGGGGACAGGGATCGAGACCCAGTACTTC. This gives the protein CASSLGGTGIETQYF.

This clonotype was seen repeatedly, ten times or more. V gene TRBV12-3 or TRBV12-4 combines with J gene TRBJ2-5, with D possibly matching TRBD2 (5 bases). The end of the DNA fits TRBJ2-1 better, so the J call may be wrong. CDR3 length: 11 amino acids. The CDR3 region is CASGLSNTQFF. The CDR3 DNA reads TGTGCCAGCGGACTCTCCAATACGCAGTTCTTC.

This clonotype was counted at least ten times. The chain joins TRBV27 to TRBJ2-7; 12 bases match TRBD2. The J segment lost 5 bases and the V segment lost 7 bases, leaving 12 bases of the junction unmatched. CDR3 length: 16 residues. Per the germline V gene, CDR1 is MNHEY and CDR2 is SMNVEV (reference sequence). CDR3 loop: CASTSLLAGGRDEQYF. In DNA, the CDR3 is TGTGCCAGCACCTCGTTACTAGCGGGAGGTCGCGACGAGCAGTACTTC.

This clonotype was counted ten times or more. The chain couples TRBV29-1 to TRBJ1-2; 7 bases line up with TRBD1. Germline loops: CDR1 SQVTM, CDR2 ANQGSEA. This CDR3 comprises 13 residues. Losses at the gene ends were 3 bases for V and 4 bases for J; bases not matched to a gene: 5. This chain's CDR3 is CSVEAGGFYGYTF. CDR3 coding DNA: TGCAGCGTTGAGGCAGGGGGATTCTATGGCTACACCTTC.

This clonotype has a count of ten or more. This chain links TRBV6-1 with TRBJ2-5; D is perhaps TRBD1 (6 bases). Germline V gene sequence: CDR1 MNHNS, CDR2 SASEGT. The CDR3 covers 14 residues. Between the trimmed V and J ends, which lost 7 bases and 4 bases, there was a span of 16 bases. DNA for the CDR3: TGTGCCAGCACTCTCGGGACAAGGGGAGAGACCCAGTACTTC. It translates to CASTLGTRGETQYF.

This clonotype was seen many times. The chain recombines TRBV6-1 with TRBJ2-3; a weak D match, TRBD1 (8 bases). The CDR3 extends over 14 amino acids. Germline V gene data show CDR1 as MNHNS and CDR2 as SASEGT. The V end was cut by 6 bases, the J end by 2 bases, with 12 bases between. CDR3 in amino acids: CASRTGGDTDTQYF. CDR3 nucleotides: TGTGCCAGCAGAACAGGGGGGGACACAGATACGCAGTATTTT.

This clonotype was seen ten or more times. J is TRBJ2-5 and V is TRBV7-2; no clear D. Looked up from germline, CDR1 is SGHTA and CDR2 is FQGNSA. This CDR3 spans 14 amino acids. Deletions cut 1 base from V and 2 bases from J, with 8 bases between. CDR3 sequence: CASSLGPVQETQYF. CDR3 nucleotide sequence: TGTGCCAGCAGCTTAGGCCCGGTACAAGAGACCCAGTACTTC.

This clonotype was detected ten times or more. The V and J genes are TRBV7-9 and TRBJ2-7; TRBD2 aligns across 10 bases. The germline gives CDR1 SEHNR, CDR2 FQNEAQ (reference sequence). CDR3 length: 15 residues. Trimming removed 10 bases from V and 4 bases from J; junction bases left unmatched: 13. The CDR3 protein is CATQSSGRAGYEQYF. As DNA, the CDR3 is TGTGCCACCCAGTCCAGCGGGAGGGCCGGGTACGAGCAGTACTTC.

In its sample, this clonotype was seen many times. The CDR3 loop is CATSLPGAPYNEQFF. Here the CDR3 DNA reads TGTGCCACCAGCTTACCGGGTGCTCCCTACAATGAGCAGTTCTTC. The chain carries TRBV15 and TRBJ2-1, with D hard to call. The CDR3 has 15 residues. Germline V gene lookup returns CDR1 LNHNV and CDR2 YYDKDF (reference sequence). Between the trimmed V and J ends, which lost 5 bases and 2 bases, there was a span of 13 bases.

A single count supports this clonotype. In DNA form, the CDR3 reads TGTGCCAGCGCCACGTGGGACAGGGGGCGTGGCGATGAGCAGTTCTTC. This sequence encodes CASATWDRGRGDEQFF. The rearrangement joins TRBV12-3 or TRBV12-4 to TRBJ2-1; 12 nucleotides agree with TRBD1. J gave up 8 bases and V 8 bases, and 13 bases lay outside the gene matches. CDR3 length: 16 amino acids.